This T cell receptor (beta chain) is drawn from a study of shared clonotypes between healthy human individuals. CD45RO negativity and positive selection for CCR7 defined naive CD8 cells, a population that excluded terminally differentiated effector memory CD45RA+ cells. TCRdb's copy holds only in-frame clones and misses some; the assay was immunoSEQ multiplex PCR. The sample gives about 1,900,000 clones, approximately 94% of which show up once; roughly 1% is in the top ten. The sample consisted of naive CD8+ T cells sorted from blood. The receptor was isolated from a young man in good health.

The CDR3 is CASSLVWGETQYF. CDR3 sequence (DNA): TGTGCCAGCAGTTTAGTTTGGGGGGAGACCCAGTACTTC. The chain uses TRBV27 and TRBJ2-5; D may correspond to TRBD1 or TRBD2 (5 bases each). V gave up 2 bases and J gave up 5 bases, with 9 bases separating them. Germline CDR1 is MNHEY and CDR2 is SMNVEV (reference sequence). CDR3 length: 13 amino acids.